Each of the 25 T cell receptor beta chains below was sequenced from the same sample in a study of immune heterogeneity within non-small cell lung tumors. The starting template was genomic DNA from bulk tumor, approximately 630 ng per sample. Surgeons took several biopsies per primary tumor, spaced far apart, during surgery. Curative operations were performed on patients who had untreated, newly diagnosed non-small cell lung cancer. The authors amplified TCR beta CDR3 by multiplex PCR with 32 V and 13 J primers. MiXCR, applied by TCRdb to the multiplex PCR reads, yields one record per CDR3 protein. The sample has some 22,000 distinct CDR3 sequences; around 28% are singletons. The sequenced sample was lung tumor tissue. The receptors come from a man aged 35 to 55 with non-small cell lung cancer.

By sample share, this clonotype is medium-sized. V and J are TRBV28 and TRBJ2-7, with a tentative D call TRBD2 (6 bases). The germline V and J ends were trimmed by 3 bases and 7 bases, with 19 bases remaining between them. The V gene's germline CDR1 is MDHEN and CDR2 SYDVKM. This CDR3 spans 15 amino acids. The CDR3 loop reads CASSFVGGGPREQYF. Written as DNA, the CDR3 is TGTGCCAGCAGTTTTGTGGGAGGTGGCCCGCGGGAGCAGTACTTC.

Within the sample, this clonotype is medium-sized (0.01 to 0.1%). The V and J genes are TRBV6-5 and TRBJ2-7; D remains ambiguous. V shed 0 bases and J shed 3 bases, with 12 bases lying between them. Germline V gene data show CDR1 as MNHEY and CDR2 as SVGAGI. The CDR3 is 15 residues long. The DNA for the CDR3 is TGTGCCAGCAGTTACTCGACCCAGAGCTACTACGAGCAGTACTTC. Protein: CASSYSTQSYYEQYF.

J is TRBJ1-6 and V is TRBV20-1; D is unresolved. V was trimmed by 0 bases and J by 7 bases, leaving 13 bases between them. Looked up from germline, CDR1 is DFQATT and CDR2 is SNEGSKA (reference sequence). The CDR3 sequence is 15 residues long. Here the CDR3 reads CSARDFSSANSPLHF. The CDR3 bases are TGCAGTGCTAGAGATTTTAGCTCGGCGAATTCACCCCTCCACTTT.

This clonotype has just a few counts. This chain connects TRBV10-3 to TRBJ1-1; TRBD1 might be the D (6 bases). The V and J ends lost 10 bases and 0 bases respectively, with 15 bases between them. The V gene's germline CDR1 is ENHRY and CDR2 SYGVKD. This CDR3 spans 14 amino acids. CDR3 protein: CATGVAGMNTEAFF. CDR3 nucleotide sequence: TGTGCCACAGGGGTCGCAGGAATGAACACTGAAGCTTTCTTT.

Turning to this clonotype: Possible read error: a much larger clone is one base away. This chain uses TRBV6-4 with TRBJ2-7; no clear D gene. CDR3 length: 15 amino acids. Germline V gene data show CDR1 as MRHNA and CDR2 as SNTAGT. DNA of the CDR3: TGTGCCAGCAGTGAAGGACCGGGTAAAACCTACGGGCAGTACTTC. Protein product: CASSEGPGKTYGQYF.

To note about this clonotype: Here the CDR3 omits its conserved ending phenylalanine or tryptophan, so a read error is the likely source. The V call is TRBV12-3 or TRBV12-4, the J call TRBJ1-2, with 7 positions matching TRBD1. V trimming: 5 bases; J trimming: 4 bases; junction bases outside the gene matches: 7. The CDR3 spans 14 residues. The CDR3 coding sequence is TGTGCCAGCAGTGCAGCCGCAGGGGGCTATGGCTACACCTTA. Protein sequence: CASSAAAGGYGYTL.

Only a few counts were recorded for this clonotype. This chain joins TRBV6-1 and TRBJ2-3, with D tentatively TRBD2 (5 bases). V lost 2 bases and J lost 2, with 17 bases in between. The germline CDR1 and CDR2 sequences are MNHNS and SASEGT. This CDR3 spans 17 amino acids. CDR3 region: CASSERSSPGYTDTQYF. CDR3 coding DNA: TGTGCCAGCAGTGAAAGGTCCTCGCCGGGGTACACAGATACGCAGTATTTT.

The table lists this clonotype with a few counts. The rearrangement joins TRBV5-4 to TRBJ2-1; a possible D gene is TRBD2 (6 bases). The germline gives CDR1 SGHNT, CDR2 YYREEE (reference sequence). Between the trimmed V and J ends, which lost 3 bases and 6 bases, there was a span of 16 bases. This CDR3 comprises 15 residues. DNA of the CDR3: TGTGCCAGCAGCTCCGACCCGGTGGGGGGCAATGAGCAGTTCTTC. Its translation: CASSSDPVGGNEQFF.

With regard to this clonotype: A much larger clonotype is one base distant, so this may be a read error. The chain joins TRBV6-1 to TRBJ1-4; no firm D call. Germline V gene data show CDR1 as MNHNS and CDR2 as SASEGT. This CDR3 has 17 amino acids. The V gene lost 2 bases and the J gene lost 3 bases, with 16 bases spanning the gap. The CDR3: CASSESGREPPNEKLFF. In DNA form, the CDR3 reads TGTGCCAGCAGTGAAAGTGGGAGGGAGCCACCTAATGAAAAACTGTTTTTT.

This clonotype counts as medium-sized. The rearrangement uses TRBV6-1 and TRBJ2-7, with TRBD1 identical over 8 bases. The CDR3 is 14 residues long. Germline V gene data show CDR1 as MNHNS and CDR2 as SASEGT. V dropped 5 bases and J dropped 7; count of bases not matched to a gene: 10. CDR3 residues: CASSYYQGAGEQYF. CDR3 sequence (DNA): TGTGCCAGCAGTTACTATCAGGGGGCGGGTGAGCAGTACTTC.

Details on this clonotype: A much larger clone lies a single base off, so this may be a read error. The chain links TRBV28 to TRBJ2-2; no firm D call. The CDR3 has 12 amino acids. The germline gives CDR1 MDHEN, CDR2 SYDVKM. Between the trimmed V and J ends, which lost 6 bases and 4 bases, there was a span of 6 bases. CDR3 nucleotide sequence: TGTGCCAGCAGATTAGTCACCGGGGAGCTGTTTTTT. Translating gives CASRLVTGELFF.

This clonotype was seen ten or more times. The rearrangement links TRBV12-3 or TRBV12-4 to TRBJ1-5, with 10 bases aligning to TRBD1. The CDR3 spans 16 residues. Losses at the gene ends were 7 bases for V and 2 bases for J; bases not matched to a gene: 8. The CDR3 sequence is CASNTGTGVRNQPQHF. The DNA for the CDR3 is TGTGCCAGCAACACCGGGACAGGGGTGCGCAATCAGCCCCAGCATTTT.

This clonotype was observed at least ten times. This chain joins TRBV6-5 and TRBJ1-2; TRBD1 matches 8 bases. V lost 0 bases and J lost 8; bases outside the gene matches: 11. This CDR3 spans 16 amino acids. Germline V lookup: CDR1 MNHEY, CDR2 SVGAGI. The DNA for the CDR3 is TGTGCCAGCAGTTACTCCGGTGGGCAGGGGGCTGGCGGCTACACCTTC. Translated: CASSYSGGQGAGGYTF.

Comment on this clonotype: A much bigger clone sits one base away, suggesting this may be a read error. This rearrangement joins TRBV20-1 to TRBJ2-7; 8 bases fit TRBD2. This CDR3 is built from 14 residues. The germline CDR1 and CDR2 sequences are DFQATT and SNEGSKA (reference sequence). The junction had 10 bases not matched to a gene; V was cut back by 2 bases and J by 7 bases. CDR3 amino acids: CSARYPAGVREQYF. The CDR3 DNA reads TGCAGTGCTAGATACCCAGCGGGAGTACGGGAGCAGTACTTC.

This clonotype showed up just once. A much larger clonotype is one base distant, so this may be a read error. The genes are TRBV2 and TRBJ2-5; 7 bases are a match to TRBD2. CDR3 length equals 12 residues. Germline CDR1 and CDR2: SNHLY and FYNNEI. CDR3 nucleotide sequence: TGTGCCAGCAACAGCGGGAAAGAGACCCCGTACTTC. The encoded protein is CASNSGKETPYF.

This clonotype was detected ten times or more. The rearrangement uses TRBV5-1 and TRBJ1-2; 11 bases align to TRBD1. The V gene end was trimmed by 4 bases and the J gene end by 7 bases; junction bases not matched to a gene: 12. This CDR3 region has 16 residues. Looked up from germline, CDR1 is SGHRS and CDR2 is YFSETQ. The CDR3: CASSPAGQGVLVGYTF. CDR3 in DNA: TGCGCCAGCAGCCCTGCGGGACAGGGGGTTTTGGTTGGCTACACCTTC.

By share, this clonotype counts as medium-sized. The chain couples TRBV19 to TRBJ2-1, with 9 positions matching TRBD2. Unmatched junction bases numbered 13, after V lost 6 bases and J lost 7 bases. The CDR3 sequence is 16 residues long. Germline CDR1 is LNHDA and CDR2 is SQIVND (reference sequence). DNA of the CDR3: TGTGCCAGTAGGACCACCGGGACTAGCCCCAGTAATGAGCAGTTCTTC. This translates into CASRTTGTSPSNEQFF. Filled out from reference TRBV19 and TRBJ2-1, the complete variable domain reads DGGITQSPKYLFRKEGQNVTLSCEQNLNHDAMYWYRQDPGQGLRLIYYSQIVNDFQKGDIAEGYSVSREKKESFPLTVTSAQKNPTAFYLCASRTTGTSPSNEQFFGPGTRLTVL.

In this sample, this clonotype is medium-sized (0.01 to 0.1%). This chain connects TRBV20-1 to TRBJ1-2; D is undetermined. The CDR3 is made up of 12 amino acids. The V gene lost 2 bases and the J gene lost 4 bases, with 8 bases spanning the gap. Germline assignment: CDR1 DFQATT and CDR2 SNEGSKA (reference sequence). CDR3 in amino acids: CSARNRGYGYTF. The CDR3 nucleotides are TGCAGTGCTAGAAACCGGGGCTATGGCTACACCTTC.

This chain joins TRBV7-2 and TRBJ2-7; 13 nucleotides match TRBD2. Trimming took 4 bases from V and 4 from J; bases not matched to a gene: 13. Germline V CDR1 and CDR2: SGHTA, FQGNSA. The CDR3 is made up of 18 amino acids. Here the CDR3 reads CASSSTGRGTSGTYEQYF. CDR3 nucleotides: TGTGCCAGCAGCTCGACAGGGAGAGGGACTAGCGGGACATACGAGCAGTACTTC.

A few counts support this clonotype. The chain joins TRBV2 to TRBJ2-5, with 7 bases matching TRBD2. The germline V gene encodes CDR1 SNHLY and CDR2 FYNNEI. This CDR3 region has 13 residues. With 8 bases clipped from V and 5 bases from J, the junction kept 8 bases outside the gene matches. The CDR3 nucleotides read TGTGCCAGCGGGGGAGGGCAACCGGAGACCCAGTACTTC. It is translated as CASGGGQPETQYF.

This clonotype was seen many times. The rearrangement joins TRBV20-1 to TRBJ2-7; perhaps TRBD2 as D (6 bases). V was pared by 0 bases and J by 3 bases, with 12 bases between. Germline CDR1 is DFQATT and CDR2 is SNEGSKA (reference sequence). CDR3 length equals 14 residues. The CDR3: CSARDPGRHYEQYF. In DNA, the CDR3 is TGCAGTGCTAGAGATCCCGGGAGACACTACGAGCAGTACTTC.

As to this clonotype: A much larger clone lies a single base off, so this may be a read error. A read error is likely, as this CDR3 ends without the conserved phenylalanine or tryptophan. The chain employs TRBV6-1 and TRBJ2-7; TRBD2 aligns across 9 bases. The CDR3 consists of 14 residues. Germline V gives CDR1 MNHNS, CDR2 SASEGT. J lost 4 bases, V lost 6 bases, and 7 bases had no gene match. The chain's CDR3 is CASSSGTSQYEQYL. DNA of the CDR3: TGTGCCAGCAGCTCCGGGACTAGCCAGTACGAGCAGTACTTA.

This clonotype has ten or more counts. The J gene is TRBJ2-2, the V gene TRBV6-1; 7 bases match TRBD1. The germline V gene has CDR1 MNHNS and CDR2 SASEGT. This CDR3 is 15 amino acids long. J gave up 5 bases and V 6 bases, and 9 bases lay outside the gene matches. The CDR3 here is CASSPDRAGTGELFF. The CDR3 DNA is TGTGCCAGCAGCCCCGACAGGGCAGGTACCGGGGAGCTGTTTTTT.

This clonotype has more than one count but fewer than ten. V usage is TRBV2 and J usage is TRBJ2-5, with 11 bases lining up with TRBD1. This CDR3 has 18 residues. V was clipped by 8 bases and J by 2 bases; unmatched bases: 16. Germline CDR1 SNHLY, CDR2 FYNNEI. CDR3 nucleotides: TGTGCCAGCGGACAACCCGGGACAGGGGGAATACTTCAAGAGACCCAGTACTTC. It translates to CASGQPGTGGILQETQYF.

The chain joins TRBV7-9 to TRBJ1-1; D might be TRBD1 (6 bases). The V gene lost 4 bases and the J gene lost 11 bases, with 14 bases spanning the gap. In germline, CDR1 is SEHNR, CDR2 FQNEAQ (reference sequence). CDR3 length: 12 amino acids. CDR3 loop: CASSSRTEDAFF. The CDR3 DNA is TGTGCCAGCAGCTCACGGACAGAGGACGCTTTCTTT.